This TCR beta chain is from a study of blood T cells in healthy people across ages. The authors ran a second PCR of roughly 7 to 11 cycles using a sample-barcoded 5' primer and a J-beta primer mix. Using its own MiXCR run on the 5' RACE reads, TCRdb lists one record per CDR3 protein. The sample has 850,000 to 950,000 distinct CDR3 sequences, 25% to 30% seen once; the top ten hold 15% to 20%. This clonotype was counted many times. Between the trimmed V and J ends, which lost 3 bases and 5 bases, there was a span of 11 bases. This CDR3 spans 13 amino acids. The germline V gene encodes CDR1 SGHRS and CDR2 YFSETQ.

The sample comprised blood. This sequence joins TRBV5-1 and TRBJ1-1; weak D call: TRBD1 (6 bases). This sequence was found in a woman of 80 years or more in good health. The CDR3 DNA is TGCGCCAGCAGCTCGACAGGTTCGACTGAAGCTTTCTTT. This codes for CASSSTGSTEAFF.